The rows below give T cell receptor beta chains drawn from one sample of a study of blood T cell repertoires in COVID-19. Repertoires were generated with immunoSEQ multiplex PCR, while TCRdb's copy carries only in-frame clones and drops some. The sample yields 100,000 or so clones, around nine tenths seen once. What was sequenced was peripheral blood. The receptors here all came from a human donor in a cohort sampled during active COVID-19. The CDR3 runs from the conserved cysteine through the conserved F or W. A D gene is named only where the DNA matches it firmly. Rows may omit the clone size; those that give it use once, few, many or a size class.

j_gene | v_gene | abundance | d_gene | CDR3nt | CDR3aa
TRBJ1-1 | TRBV6-4 | once | - | TGTGCCAGCAGTACCGACAGCGGGGCTGAAGCTTTCTTT | CASSTDSGAEAFF
TRBJ2-5 | TRBV15 | - | TRBD2 | TGTGCCACCAGCCTTGGGGGGACTAGTCAAGAGACCCAGTACTTC | CATSLGGTSQETQYF
TRBJ2-7 | TRBV28 | - | TRBD2 | TGTGCCACGGGACTAGGCTTCCGCGAGCAGTACTTC | CATGLGFREQYF
TRBJ2-1 | TRBV3-1/TRBV3-2 | once | - | TGTGCCAGCAGCCTAGCGTCAGCCTACAATGAGCAGTTCTTC | CASSLASAYNEQFF
TRBJ2-2 | TRBV5-1 | - | - | TGCGCCAGCAGCAAAGACCCGCAGGGGACCGGGGAGCTGTTTTTT | CASSKDPQGTGELFF
TRBJ2-5 | TRBV6-5 | - | TRBD1 | TGTGCCAGCAGTTTAACAGGGGGTCGAGAGACCCAGTACTTC | CASSLTGGRETQYF
TRBJ1-1 | TRBV18 | - | - | TGTGCCAGCTCACCACGGCAGGCCGTGGGTGCTGAAGCTTTCTTT | CASSPRQAVGAEAFF
TRBJ1-1 | TRBV5-4 | few | - | TGTGCCAGCAGCTTGAACTCCCGGGATGGAGCGTACCTGAACACTGAAGCTTTCTTT | CASSLNSRDGAYLNTEAFF
TRBJ2-1 | TRBV5-1 | - | - | TGCGCCAGCAGCTCCCATACCCGGACTCATACGAGCTCCTACAATGAGCAGTTCTTC | CASSSHTRTHTSSYNEQFF
TRBJ1-5 | TRBV13 | - | - | TGTGCCAGCAGCTTAAGGCAGGGGAGCAATCAGCCCCAGCATTTT | CASSLRQGSNQPQHF
TRBJ2-5 | TRBV24-1 | - | TRBD1 | TGTGCCACCAGTGATACTACTAGGGGGCGCGAGACCCAGTACTTC | CATSDTTRGRETQYF
TRBJ2-7 | TRBV7-2 | - | - | TGTGCCAGCAGCTTAGAGTCTAGCTACAAGTCCTACGAGCAGTACTTC | CASSLESSYKSYEQYF
TRBJ1-1 | TRBV19 | - | TRBD1 | TGTGCCAGTAGAACAGGGGCCCTTGAAGCTTTCTTT | CASRTGALEAFF
TRBJ1-5 | TRBV6-5 | - | - | TGTGCCAGCCGTCGAGGGAAAAATCAGCCCCAGCATTTT | CASRRGKNQPQHF
TRBJ2-1 | TRBV4-1 | - | TRBD2 | TGCGCCAGCAGCCAAGTGACTAGCGGGAGGTCCCACCATGAGCAGTTCTTC | CASSQVTSGRSHHEQFF
TRBJ1-1 | TRBV9 | - | TRBD1 | TGTGCCAGCAGCGTAGCTGCAGGGGGAAACACTGAAGCTTTCTTT | CASSVAAGGNTEAFF
TRBJ1-5 | TRBV4-3 | - | - | TGCGCCAGCAGCCAAGCGTTAGGGGATGAAGGCAATCAGCCCCAGCATTTT | CASSQALGDEGNQPQHF
TRBJ1-4 | TRBV3-1/TRBV3-2 | once | - | TGTGCCAGCAGCCTGGGTTGGGGGGGTGAAAAACTGTTTTTT | CASSLGWGGEKLFF
TRBJ1-2 | TRBV5-4 | - | - | TGTGCCAGCAGCTTGCTGAGCTCGATGTATGGCTACACCTTC | CASSLLSSMYGYTF
TRBJ2-7 | TRBV3-1/TRBV3-2 | few | TRBD2 | TGTGCCAGCAGCCAAGATCTCGCTAGCGGGATCCCAGGTTTGTACGAGCAGTACTTC | CASSQDLASGIPGLYEQYF
TRBJ2-1 | TRBV30 | - | TRBD2 | TGTGCCTGGAGTTGGGCGGGAGGGCCTTCGAATGAGCAGTTCTTC | CAWSWAGGPSNEQFF
TRBJ2-7 | TRBV10-2 | - | TRBD2 | TGCGCCAGCAGTGAGTTCTTAGCGGGAGTTGGATACGAGCAGTACTTC | CASSEFLAGVGYEQYF
TRBJ2-5 | TRBV18 | - | TRBD2 | TGTGCCAGCTCCCAGCGGCTAGCGGGAGGCTATCAAGAGACCCAGTACTTC | CASSQRLAGGYQETQYF
TRBJ2-5 | TRBV30 | - | - | TGTGCCTGGAGTGAGGGGTTGCAGGGGACCCAGTACTTC | CAWSEGLQGTQYF